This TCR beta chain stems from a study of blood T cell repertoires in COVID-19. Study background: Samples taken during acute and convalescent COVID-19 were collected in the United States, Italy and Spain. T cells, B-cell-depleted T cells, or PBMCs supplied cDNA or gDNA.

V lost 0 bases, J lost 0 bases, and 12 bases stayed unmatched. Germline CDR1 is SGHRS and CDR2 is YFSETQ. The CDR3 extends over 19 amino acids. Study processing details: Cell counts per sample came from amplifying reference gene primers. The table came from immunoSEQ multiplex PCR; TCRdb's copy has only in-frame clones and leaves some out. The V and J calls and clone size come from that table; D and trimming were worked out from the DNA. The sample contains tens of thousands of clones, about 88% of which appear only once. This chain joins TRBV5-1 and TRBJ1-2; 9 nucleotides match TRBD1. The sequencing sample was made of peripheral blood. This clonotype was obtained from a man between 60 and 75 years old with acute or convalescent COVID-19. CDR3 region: CASSLAKEDRGLANYGYTF. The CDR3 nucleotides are TGCGCCAGCAGCTTGGCCAAAGAGGACAGGGGCTTGGCTAACTATGGCTACACCTTC.